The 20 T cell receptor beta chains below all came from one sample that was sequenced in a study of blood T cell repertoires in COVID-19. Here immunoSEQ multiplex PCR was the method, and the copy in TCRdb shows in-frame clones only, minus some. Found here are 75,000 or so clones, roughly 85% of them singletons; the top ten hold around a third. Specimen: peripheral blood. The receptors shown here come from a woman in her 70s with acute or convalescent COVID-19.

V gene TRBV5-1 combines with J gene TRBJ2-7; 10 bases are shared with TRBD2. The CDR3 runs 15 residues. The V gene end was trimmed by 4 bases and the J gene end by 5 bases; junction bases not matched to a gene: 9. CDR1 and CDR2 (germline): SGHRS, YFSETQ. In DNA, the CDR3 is TGCGCCAGCAGCCAACCGGGACTAGCGAACGACGAGCAGTACTTC. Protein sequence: CASSQPGLANDEQYF.

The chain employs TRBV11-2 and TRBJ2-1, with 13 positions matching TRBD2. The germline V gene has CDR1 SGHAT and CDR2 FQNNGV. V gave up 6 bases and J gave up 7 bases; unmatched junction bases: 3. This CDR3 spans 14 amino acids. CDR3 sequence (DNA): TGTGCCAGCAGGTTGGGACTAGCGGGAAATGAGCAGTTCTTC. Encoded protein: CASRLGLAGNEQFF.

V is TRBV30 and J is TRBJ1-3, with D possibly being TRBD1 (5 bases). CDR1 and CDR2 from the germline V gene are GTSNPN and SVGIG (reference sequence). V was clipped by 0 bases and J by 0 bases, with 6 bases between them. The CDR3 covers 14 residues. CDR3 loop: CAWSVGGSGNTIYF. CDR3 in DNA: TGTGCCTGGAGTGTCGGGGGCTCTGGAAACACCATATATTTT. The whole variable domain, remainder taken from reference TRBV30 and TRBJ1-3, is SQTIHQWPATLVQPVGSPLSLECTVEGTSNPNLYWYRQAAGRGLQLLFYSVGIGQISSEVPQNLSASRPQDRQFILSSKKLLLSDSGFYLCAWSVGGSGNTIYFGEGSWLTVV.

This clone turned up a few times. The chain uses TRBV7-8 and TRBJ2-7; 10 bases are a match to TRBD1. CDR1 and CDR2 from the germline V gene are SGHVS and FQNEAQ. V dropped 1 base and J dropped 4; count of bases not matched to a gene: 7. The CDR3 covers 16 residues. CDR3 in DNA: TGTGCCAGCAGCTTAGAAGCCCGGGACAGGGGATACGAGCAGTACTTC. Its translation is CASSLEARDRGYEQYF.

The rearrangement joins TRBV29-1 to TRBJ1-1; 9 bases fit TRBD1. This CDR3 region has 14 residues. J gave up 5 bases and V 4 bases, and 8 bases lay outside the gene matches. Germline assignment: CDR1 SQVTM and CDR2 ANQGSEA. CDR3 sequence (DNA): TGCAGCGTTGCCAGAGGACAGGGGAGGACTGAAGCTTTCTTT. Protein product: CSVARGQGRTEAFF.

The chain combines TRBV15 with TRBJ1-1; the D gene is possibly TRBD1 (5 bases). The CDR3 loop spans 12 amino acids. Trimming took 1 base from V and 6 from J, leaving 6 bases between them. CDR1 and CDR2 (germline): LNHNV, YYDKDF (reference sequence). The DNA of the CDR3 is TGTGCCACCAGCAGAGTGGGGCCTGAAGCTTTCTTT. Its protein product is CATSRVGPEAFF.

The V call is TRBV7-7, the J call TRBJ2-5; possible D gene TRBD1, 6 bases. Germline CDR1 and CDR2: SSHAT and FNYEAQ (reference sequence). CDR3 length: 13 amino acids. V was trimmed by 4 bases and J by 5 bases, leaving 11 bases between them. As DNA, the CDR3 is TGTGCCAGCAGCTCACAGGGATGGGAGACCCAGTACTTC. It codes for CASSSQGWETQYF.

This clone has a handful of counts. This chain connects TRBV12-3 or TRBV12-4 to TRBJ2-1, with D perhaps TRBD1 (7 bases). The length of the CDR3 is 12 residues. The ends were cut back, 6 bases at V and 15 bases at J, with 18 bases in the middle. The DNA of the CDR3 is TGTGCCAGCAGCCGGTCAGGGGGGTCTGCGTTCTTC. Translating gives CASSRSGGSAFF.

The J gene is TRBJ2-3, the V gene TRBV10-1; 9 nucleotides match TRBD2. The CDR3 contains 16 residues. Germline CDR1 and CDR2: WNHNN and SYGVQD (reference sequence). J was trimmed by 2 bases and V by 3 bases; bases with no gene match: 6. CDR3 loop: CASSEGLAGSTDTQYF. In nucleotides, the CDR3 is TGCGCCAGCAGTGAAGGGCTAGCGGGATCCACAGATACGCAGTATTTT.

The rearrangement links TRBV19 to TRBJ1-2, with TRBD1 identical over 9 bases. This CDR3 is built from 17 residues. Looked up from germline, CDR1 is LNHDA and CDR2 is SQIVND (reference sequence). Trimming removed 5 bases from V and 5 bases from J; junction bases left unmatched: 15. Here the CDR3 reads CASSSRDSGQGGYGYTF. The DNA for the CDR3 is TGTGCCAGTAGTTCTCGAGATTCGGGACAGGGAGGGTATGGCTACACCTTC.

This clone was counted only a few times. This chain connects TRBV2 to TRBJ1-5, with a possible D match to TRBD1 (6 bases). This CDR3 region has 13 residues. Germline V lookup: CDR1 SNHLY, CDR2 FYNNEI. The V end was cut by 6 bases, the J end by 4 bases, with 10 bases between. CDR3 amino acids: CASRGTINQPQHF. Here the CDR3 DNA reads TGTGCCAGCAGGGGGACAATAAATCAGCCCCAGCATTTT.

As DNA, the CDR3 is TGCGCCAGCAGCCAAGAAGGCGGGAGTAGTAGTGAGCAGTTCTTC. The encoded protein is CASSQEGGSSSEQFF. The rearrangement uses TRBV4-1 and TRBJ2-1, with 7 bases that match TRBD2. The V segment lost 0 bases and the J segment 9 bases; nucleotides outside the gene matches: 8. The germline V gene encodes CDR1 MGHRA and CDR2 YSYEKL. This CDR3 is built from 15 residues.

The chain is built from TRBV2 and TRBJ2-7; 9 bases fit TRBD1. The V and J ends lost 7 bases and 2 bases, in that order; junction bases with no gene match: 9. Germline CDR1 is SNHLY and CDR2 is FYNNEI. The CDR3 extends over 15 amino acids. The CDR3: CASTVQGASTYEQYF. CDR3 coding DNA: TGTGCCAGCACGGTACAGGGGGCTTCCACCTACGAGCAGTACTTC. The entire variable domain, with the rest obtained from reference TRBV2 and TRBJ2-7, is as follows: EPEVTQTPSHQVTQMGQEVILRCVPISNHLYFYWYRQILGQKVEFLVSFYNNEISEKSEIFDDQFSVERPDGSNFTLKIRSTKLEDSAMYFCASTVQGASTYEQYFGPGTRLTVT.

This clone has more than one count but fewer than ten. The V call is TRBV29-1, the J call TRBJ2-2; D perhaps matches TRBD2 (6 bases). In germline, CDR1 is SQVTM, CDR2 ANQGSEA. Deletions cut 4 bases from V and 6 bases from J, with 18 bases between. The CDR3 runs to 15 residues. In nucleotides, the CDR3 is TGCAGCGTTGTAGGAACTAGCACGGGCTCCGGGGAGCTGTTTTTT. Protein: CSVVGTSTGSGELFF.

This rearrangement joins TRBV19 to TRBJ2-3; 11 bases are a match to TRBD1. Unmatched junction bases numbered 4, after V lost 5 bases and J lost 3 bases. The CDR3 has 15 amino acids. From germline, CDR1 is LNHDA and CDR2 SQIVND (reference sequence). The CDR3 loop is CASSSGTGGTDTQYF. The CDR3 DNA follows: TGTGCCAGTAGTTCCGGGACAGGGGGTACAGATACGCAGTATTTT.

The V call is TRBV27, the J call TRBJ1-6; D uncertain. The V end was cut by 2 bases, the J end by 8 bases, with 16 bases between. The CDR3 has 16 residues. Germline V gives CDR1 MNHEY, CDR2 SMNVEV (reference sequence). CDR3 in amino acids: CASSLGEAYRYSPLHF. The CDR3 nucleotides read TGTGCCAGCAGTTTAGGGGAGGCCTACCGGTATTCACCCCTCCACTTT.

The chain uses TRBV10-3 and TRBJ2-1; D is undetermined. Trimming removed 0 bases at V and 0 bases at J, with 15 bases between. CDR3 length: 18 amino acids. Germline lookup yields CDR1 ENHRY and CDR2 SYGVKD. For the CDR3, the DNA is TGTGCCATCAGTGAGTCGATGGGCCCTTCTACCTCCTACAATGAGCAGTTCTTC. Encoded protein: CAISESMGPSTSYNEQFF.

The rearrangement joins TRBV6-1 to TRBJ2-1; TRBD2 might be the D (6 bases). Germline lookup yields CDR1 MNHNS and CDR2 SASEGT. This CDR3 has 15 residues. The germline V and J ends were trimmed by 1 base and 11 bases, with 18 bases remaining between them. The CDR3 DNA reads TGTGCCAGCAGTGAAGAGCGGGCGCCCGAAGGAAAGCAGTTCTTC. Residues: CASSEERAPEGKQFF.

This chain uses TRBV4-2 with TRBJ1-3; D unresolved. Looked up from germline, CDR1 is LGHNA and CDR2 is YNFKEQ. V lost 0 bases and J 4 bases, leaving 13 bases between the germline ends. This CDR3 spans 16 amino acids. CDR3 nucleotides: TGTGCCAGCAGCCAAGATCGCCTATGGAGAGGAAACACCATATATTTT. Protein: CASSQDRLWRGNTIYF.

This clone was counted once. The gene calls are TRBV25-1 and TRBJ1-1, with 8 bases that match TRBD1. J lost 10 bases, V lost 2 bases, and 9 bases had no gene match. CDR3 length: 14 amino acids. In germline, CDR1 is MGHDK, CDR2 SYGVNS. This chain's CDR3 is CASSEHVGQGGAFF. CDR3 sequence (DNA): TGTGCCAGCAGTGAACACGTCGGACAGGGAGGAGCTTTCTTT.